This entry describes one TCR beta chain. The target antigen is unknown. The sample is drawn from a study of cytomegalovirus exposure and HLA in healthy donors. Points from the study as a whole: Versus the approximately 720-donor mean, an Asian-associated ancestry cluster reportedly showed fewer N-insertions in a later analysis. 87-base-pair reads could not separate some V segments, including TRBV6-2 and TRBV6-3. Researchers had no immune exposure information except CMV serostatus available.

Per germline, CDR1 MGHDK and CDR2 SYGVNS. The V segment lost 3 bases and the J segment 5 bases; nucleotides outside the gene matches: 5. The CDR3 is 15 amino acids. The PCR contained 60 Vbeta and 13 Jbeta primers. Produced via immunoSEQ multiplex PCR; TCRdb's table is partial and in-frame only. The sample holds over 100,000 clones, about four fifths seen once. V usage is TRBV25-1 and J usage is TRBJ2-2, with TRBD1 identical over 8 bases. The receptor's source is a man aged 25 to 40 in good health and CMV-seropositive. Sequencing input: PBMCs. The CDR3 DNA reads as TGTGCCAGCAGTGACAACAGGGGGAGGACCGGGGAGCTGTTTTTT. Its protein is CASSDNRGRTGELFF.